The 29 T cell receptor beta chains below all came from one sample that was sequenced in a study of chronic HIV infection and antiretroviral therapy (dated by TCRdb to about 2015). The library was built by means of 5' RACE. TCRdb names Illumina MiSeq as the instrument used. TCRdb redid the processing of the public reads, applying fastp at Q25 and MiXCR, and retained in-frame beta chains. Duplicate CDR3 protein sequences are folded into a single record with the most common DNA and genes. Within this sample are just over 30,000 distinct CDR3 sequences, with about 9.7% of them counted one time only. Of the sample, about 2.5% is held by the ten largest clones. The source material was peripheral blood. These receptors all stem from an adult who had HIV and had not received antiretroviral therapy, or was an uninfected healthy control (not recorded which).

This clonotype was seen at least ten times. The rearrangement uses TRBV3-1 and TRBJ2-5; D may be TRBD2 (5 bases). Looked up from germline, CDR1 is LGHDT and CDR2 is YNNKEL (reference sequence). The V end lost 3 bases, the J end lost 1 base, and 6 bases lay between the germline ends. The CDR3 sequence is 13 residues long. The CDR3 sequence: CASSQAGQETQYF. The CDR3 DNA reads TGTGCCAGCAGCCAGGCGGGCCAAGAGACCCAGTACTTC.

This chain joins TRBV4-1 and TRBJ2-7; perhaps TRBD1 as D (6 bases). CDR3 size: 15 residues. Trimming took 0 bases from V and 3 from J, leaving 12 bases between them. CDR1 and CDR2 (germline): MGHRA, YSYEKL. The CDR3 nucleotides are TGCGCCAGCAGCCAAGAAGGGGGACGAATCTACGAGCAGTACTTC. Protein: CASSQEGGRIYEQYF.

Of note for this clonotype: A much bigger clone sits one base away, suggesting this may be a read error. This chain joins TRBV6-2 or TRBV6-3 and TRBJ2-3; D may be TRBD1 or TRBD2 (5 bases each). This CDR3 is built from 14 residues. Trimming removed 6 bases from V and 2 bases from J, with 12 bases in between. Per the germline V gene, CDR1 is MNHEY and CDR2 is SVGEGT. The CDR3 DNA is TGTGCCAGCAGCAGGGTTAGCGTCACAGATACGCAGTATTTT. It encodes CASSRVSVTDTQYF.

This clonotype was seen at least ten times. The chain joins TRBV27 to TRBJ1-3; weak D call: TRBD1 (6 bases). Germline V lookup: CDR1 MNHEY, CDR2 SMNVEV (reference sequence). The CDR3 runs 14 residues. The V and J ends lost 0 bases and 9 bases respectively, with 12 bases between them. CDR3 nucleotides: TGTGCCAGCAGTTTATCGAGGGACACATCCACCATATATTTT. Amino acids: CASSLSRDTSTIYF.

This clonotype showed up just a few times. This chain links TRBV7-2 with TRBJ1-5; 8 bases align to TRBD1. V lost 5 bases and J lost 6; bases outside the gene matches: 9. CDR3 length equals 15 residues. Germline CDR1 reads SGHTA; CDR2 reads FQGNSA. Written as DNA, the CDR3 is TGTGCCAGCAGCATCCGGACAGGGTCGCTTCAGCCCCAGCATTTT. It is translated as CASSIRTGSLQPQHF.

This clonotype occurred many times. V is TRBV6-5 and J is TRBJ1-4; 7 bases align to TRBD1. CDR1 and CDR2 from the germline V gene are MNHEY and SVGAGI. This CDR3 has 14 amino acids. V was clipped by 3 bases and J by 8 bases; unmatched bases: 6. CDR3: CASSYEGASEKLFF. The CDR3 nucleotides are TGTGCCAGCAGTTATGAGGGGGCCTCCGAAAAACTGTTTTTT.

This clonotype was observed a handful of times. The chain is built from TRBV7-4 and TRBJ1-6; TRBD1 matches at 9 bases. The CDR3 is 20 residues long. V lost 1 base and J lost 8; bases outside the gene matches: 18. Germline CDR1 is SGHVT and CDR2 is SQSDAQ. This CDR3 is CASSLGYGQGPMTRDSPLHF. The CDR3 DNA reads TGTGCCAGCAGCTTAGGATATGGACAGGGGCCGATGACTCGGGATTCACCCCTCCACTTT.

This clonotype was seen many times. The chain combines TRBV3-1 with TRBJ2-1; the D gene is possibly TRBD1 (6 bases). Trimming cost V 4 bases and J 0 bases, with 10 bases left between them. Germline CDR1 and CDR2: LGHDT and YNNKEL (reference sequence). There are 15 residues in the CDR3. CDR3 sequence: CASSPPQGSYNEQFF. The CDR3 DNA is TGTGCCAGCAGCCCCCCACAGGGCTCCTACAATGAGCAGTTCTTC.

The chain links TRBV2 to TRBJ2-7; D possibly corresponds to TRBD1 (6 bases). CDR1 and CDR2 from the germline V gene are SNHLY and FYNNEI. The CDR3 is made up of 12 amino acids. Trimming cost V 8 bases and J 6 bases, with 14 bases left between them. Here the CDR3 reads CASGLTGPEQYF. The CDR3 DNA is TGTGCCAGCGGTTTGACAGGCCCCGAGCAGTACTTC.

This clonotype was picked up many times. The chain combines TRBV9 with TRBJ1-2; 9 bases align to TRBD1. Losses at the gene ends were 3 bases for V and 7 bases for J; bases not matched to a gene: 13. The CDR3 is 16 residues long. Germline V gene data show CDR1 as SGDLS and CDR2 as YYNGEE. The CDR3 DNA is TGTGCCAGCAGCGGTGGGACAGGGACAGTGCCTGCTGGCTACACCTTC. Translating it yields CASSGGTGTVPAGYTF.

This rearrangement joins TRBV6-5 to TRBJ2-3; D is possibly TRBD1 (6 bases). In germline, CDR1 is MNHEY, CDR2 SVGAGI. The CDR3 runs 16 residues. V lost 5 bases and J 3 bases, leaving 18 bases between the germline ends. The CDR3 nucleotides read TGTGCCAGCAGTGAACAGGGAGTCGGCCTAACAGATACGCAGTATTTT. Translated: CASSEQGVGLTDTQYF.

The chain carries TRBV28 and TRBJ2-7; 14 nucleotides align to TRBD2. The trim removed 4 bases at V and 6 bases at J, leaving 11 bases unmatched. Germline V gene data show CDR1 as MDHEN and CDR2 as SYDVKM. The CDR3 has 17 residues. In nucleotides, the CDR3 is TGTGCCAGCAGTTCGGGACTAGCGGGAGAGGGGGTCCTCGAGCAGTACTTC. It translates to CASSSGLAGEGVLEQYF.

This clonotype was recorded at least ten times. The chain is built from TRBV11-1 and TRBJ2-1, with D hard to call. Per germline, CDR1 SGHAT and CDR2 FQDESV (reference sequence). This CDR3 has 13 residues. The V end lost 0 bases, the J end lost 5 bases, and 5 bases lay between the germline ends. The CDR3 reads CASSLAPNNEQFF. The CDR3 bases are TGTGCCAGCAGCTTAGCCCCGAACAATGAGCAGTTCTTC.

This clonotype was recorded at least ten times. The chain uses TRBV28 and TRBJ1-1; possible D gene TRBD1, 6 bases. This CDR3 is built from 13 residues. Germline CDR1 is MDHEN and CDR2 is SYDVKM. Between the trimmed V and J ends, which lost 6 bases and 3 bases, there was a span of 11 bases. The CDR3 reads CASRSQGYTEAFF. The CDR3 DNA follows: TGTGCCAGCAGATCACAGGGATACACTGAAGCTTTCTTT. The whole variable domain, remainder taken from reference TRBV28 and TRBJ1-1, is DVKVTQSSRYLVKRTGEKVFLECVQDMDHENMFWYRQDPGLGLRLIYFSYDVKMKEKGDIPEGYSVSREKKERFSLILESASTNQTSMYLCASRSQGYTEAFFGQGTRLTVV.

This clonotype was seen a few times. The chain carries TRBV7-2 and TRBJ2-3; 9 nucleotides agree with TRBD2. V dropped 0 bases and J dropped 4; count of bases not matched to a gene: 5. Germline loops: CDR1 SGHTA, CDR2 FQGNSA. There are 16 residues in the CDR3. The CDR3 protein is CASSLASSGGSDTQYF. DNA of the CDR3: TGTGCCAGCAGCTTAGCGTCAAGCGGGGGGTCAGATACGCAGTATTTT.

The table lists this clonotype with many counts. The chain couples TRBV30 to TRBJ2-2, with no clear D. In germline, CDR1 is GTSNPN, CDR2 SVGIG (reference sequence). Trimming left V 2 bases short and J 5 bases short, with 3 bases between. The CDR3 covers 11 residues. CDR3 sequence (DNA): TGTGCCTGGAGTTTTACCGGGGAGCTGTTTTTT. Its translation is CAWSFTGELFF.

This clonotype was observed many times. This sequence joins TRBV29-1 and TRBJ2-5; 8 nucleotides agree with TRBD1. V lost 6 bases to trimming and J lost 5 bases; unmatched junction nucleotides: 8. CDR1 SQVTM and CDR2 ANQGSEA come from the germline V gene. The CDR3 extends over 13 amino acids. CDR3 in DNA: TGCAGCGTACTGGACAGGGTAGCGGAGACCCAGTACTTC. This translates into CSVLDRVAETQYF. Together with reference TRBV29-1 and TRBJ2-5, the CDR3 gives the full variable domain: SAVISQKPSRDICQRGTSLTIQCQVDSQVTMMFWYRQQPGQSLTLIATANQGSEATYESGFVIDKFPISRPNLTFSTLTVSNMSPEDSSIYLCSVLDRVAETQYFGPGTRLLVL.

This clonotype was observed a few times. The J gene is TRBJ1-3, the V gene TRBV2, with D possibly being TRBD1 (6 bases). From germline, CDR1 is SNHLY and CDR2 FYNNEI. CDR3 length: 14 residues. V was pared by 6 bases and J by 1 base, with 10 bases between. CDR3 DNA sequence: TGTGCCAGCAGCAGGGGACTTTCTGGAAACACCATATATTTT. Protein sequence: CASSRGLSGNTIYF.

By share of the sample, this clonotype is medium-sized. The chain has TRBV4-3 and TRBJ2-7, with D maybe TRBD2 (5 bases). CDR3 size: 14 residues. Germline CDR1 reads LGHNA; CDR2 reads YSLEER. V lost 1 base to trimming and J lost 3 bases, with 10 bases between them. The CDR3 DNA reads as TGCGCCAGCAGCCAAGCTCCCGGAGGCTACGAGCAGTACTTC. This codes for CASSQAPGGYEQYF.

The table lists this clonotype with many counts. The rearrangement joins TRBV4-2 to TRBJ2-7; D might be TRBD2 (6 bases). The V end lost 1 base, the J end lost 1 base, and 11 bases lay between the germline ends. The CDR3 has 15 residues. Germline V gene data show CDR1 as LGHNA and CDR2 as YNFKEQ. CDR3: CASSQARDSSYEQYF. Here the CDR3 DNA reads TGTGCCAGCAGCCAAGCTCGGGACTCTTCCTACGAGCAGTACTTC.

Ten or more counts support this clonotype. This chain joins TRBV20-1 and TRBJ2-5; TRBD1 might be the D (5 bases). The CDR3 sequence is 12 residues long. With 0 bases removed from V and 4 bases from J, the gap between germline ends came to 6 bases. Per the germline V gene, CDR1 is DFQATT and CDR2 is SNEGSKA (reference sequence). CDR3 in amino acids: CSAREGVETQYF. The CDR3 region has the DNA TGCAGTGCTAGAGAAGGGGTAGAGACCCAGTACTTC.

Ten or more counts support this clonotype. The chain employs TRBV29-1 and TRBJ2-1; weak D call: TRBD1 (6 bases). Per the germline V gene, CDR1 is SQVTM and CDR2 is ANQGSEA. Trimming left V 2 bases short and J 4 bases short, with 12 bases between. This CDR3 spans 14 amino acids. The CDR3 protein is CSVEPLTGYNEQFF. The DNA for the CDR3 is TGCAGCGTTGAACCCCTGACAGGATACAATGAGCAGTTCTTC.

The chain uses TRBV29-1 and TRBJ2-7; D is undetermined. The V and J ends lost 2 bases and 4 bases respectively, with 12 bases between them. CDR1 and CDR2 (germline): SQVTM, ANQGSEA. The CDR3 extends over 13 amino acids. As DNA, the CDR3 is TGCAGCGTTGAATCCCCCAGTAGTTACGAGCAGTACTTC. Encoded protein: CSVESPSSYEQYF.

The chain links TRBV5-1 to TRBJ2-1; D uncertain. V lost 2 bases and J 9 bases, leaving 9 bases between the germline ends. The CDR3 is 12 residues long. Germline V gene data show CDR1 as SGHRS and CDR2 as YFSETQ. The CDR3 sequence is CASSFVSTEQFF. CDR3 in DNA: TGCGCCAGCAGCTTTGTTAGCACTGAGCAGTTCTTC.

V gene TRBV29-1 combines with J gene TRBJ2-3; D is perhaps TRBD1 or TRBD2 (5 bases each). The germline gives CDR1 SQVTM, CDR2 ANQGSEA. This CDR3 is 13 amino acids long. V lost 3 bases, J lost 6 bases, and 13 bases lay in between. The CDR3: CSVDGTPADTQYF. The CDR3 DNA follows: TGCAGCGTTGACGGGACCCCGGCGGATACGCAGTATTTT.

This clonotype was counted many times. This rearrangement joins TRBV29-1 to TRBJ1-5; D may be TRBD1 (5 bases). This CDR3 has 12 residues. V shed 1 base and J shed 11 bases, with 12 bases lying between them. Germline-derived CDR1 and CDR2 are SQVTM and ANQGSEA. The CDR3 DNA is TGCAGCGTTGAAGTTCCGGGGGGAGCCCAGCATTTT. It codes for CSVEVPGGAQHF.

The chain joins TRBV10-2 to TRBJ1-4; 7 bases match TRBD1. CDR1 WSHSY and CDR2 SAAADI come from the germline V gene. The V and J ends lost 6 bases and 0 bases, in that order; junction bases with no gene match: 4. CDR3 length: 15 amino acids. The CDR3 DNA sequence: TGCGCCAGCAGAGTAGGGACAGCAACTAATGAAAAACTGTTTTTT. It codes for CASRVGTATNEKLFF.

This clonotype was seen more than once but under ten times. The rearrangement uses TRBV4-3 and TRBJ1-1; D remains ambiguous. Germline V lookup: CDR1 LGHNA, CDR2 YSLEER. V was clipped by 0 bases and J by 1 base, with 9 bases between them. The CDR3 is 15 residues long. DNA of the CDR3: TGCGCCAGCAGCCAAGATCGACTGGGGAACACTGAAGCTTTCTTT. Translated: CASSQDRLGNTEAFF.

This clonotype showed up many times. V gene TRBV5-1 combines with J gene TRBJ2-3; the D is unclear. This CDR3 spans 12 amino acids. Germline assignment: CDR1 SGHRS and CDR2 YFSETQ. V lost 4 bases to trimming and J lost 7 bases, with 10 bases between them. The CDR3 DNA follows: TGCGCCAGCAGCAACAGTGAAAATACGCAGTATTTT. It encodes CASSNSENTQYF.